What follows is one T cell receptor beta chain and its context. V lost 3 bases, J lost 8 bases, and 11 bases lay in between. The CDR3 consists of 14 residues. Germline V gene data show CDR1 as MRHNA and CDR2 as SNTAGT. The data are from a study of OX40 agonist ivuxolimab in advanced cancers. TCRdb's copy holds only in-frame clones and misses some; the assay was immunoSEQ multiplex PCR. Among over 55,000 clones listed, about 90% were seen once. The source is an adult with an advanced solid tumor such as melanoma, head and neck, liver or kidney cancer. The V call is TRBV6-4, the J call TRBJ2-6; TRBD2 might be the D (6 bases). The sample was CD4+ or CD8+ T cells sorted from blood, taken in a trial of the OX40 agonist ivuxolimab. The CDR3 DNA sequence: TGTGCCAGCAGTGAACTAGCTGGTACCAACGTCCTGACTTTC. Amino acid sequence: CASSELAGTNVLTF.